This T cell receptor beta chain was identified in a study of CD8 T cells in ankylosing spondylitis. Study findings and constraints: Both synovial fluid and blood in reactive arthritis had previously been reported to carry some motif variants. For ankylosing spondylitis blood, a TCR beta motif of 7 to 9 highly homologous variants appeared characteristic.

This clonotype was counted many times. Antigen unknown. This CDR3 has 14 residues. Deletions cut 0 bases from V and 7 bases from J, with 11 bases between. CDR1 is SGHRS and CDR2 is YFSETQ in the germline V gene. TCRdb reanalysed the 5' RACE reads using MiXCR and keeps one entry per CDR3 protein. Here the sample spans under 55,000 distinct CDR3 sequences, approximately 7% being singletons. This chain joins TRBV5-1 and TRBJ2-1; the D gene is possibly TRBD2 (5 bases). This receptor was identified in a female donor with ankylosing spondylitis or in good health (not recorded which). The sample comprised blood, either unsorted or a sorted T cell fraction (not recorded which). CDR3 amino acids: CASSLARPGNEQFF. The DNA of the CDR3 is TGCGCCAGCAGCTTGGCTAGGCCGGGGAATGAGCAGTTCTTC.